The TCR beta chain under discussion was sequenced for a study of blood T cell repertoires in COVID-19. Germline V lookup: CDR1 SGHDT, CDR2 YYEEEE. The CDR3 is 14 amino acids. V gave up 4 bases and J gave up 7 bases; unmatched junction bases: 6. Per the authors' pipeline: Estimates of nucleated cell counts were drawn from the amplification of reference gene primers. Libraries were prepared by immunoSEQ multiplex PCR; TCRdb keeps only in-frame clonotypes and omits some of them. V and J calls and clone size are copied from that table; D and trimming were computed from the DNA. The data contain approximately 270,000 clones, 70% to 90% of them singletons.

V usage is TRBV5-6 and J usage is TRBJ2-1, with TRBD1 matching 9 bases. The sample consisted of PBMCs or T cells enriched from blood (not recorded which). This sequence was found in a woman between 45 and 65 years old who had recovered from COVID-19. The chain's CDR3 is CASSPSGTGNEQFF. CDR3 sequence (DNA): TGTGCCAGCAGCCCTTCCGGGACAGGGAATGAGCAGTTCTTC.